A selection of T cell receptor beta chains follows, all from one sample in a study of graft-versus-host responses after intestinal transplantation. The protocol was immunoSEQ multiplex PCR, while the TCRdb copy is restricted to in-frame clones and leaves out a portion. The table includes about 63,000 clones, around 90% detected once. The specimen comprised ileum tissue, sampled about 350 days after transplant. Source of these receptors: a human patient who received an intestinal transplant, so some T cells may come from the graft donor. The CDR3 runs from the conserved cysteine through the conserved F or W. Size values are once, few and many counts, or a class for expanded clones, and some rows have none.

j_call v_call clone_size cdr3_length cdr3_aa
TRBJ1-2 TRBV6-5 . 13 CASSWDRGGSYTF
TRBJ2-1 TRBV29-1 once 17 CSVEEATTASQTNEQFF
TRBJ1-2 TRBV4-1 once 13 CASRGTAQYGYTF
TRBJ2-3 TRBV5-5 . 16 CASSPPGTSNTDTQYF
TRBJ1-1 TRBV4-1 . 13 CASSRLLGPGAFF
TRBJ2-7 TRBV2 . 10 CASSVHEQYF
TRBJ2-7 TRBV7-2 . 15 CASSDTLDSSYEQYF
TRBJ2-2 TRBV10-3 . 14 CAISETGGAGELFF
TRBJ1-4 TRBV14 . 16 CASSLLGREANEKLFF
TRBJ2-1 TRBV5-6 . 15 CASSFRGISYNEQFF
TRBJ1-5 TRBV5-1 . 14 CASSSGQGGQPQHF
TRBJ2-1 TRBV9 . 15 CASSESGTRDNEQFF
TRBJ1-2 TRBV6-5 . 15 CASSNPPTGIGGYTF
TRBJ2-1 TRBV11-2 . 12 CASSPSGDEQFF
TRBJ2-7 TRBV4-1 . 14 CASSSWTGGSEQYF
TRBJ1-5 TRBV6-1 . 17 CASSEALSTVLGQPQHF
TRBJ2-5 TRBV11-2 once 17 CASSTGLAGEAQETQYF
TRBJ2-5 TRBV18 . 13 CASSLGRAETQYF
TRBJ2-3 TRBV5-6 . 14 CASSSRRGTDTQYF
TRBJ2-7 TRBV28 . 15 CASRSSRDRGNEQYF
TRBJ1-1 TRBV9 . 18 CASIPRWRGLVRRAEAFF
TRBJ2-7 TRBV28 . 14 CASNRDRGTSEQYF
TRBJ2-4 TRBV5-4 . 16 CASSRTSGGRKNIQYF
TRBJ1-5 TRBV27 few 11 CASSLNQPQHF
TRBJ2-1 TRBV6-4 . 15 CASSKLADSYNEQFF
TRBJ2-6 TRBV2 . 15 CASSEASNGANVLTF